This entry features one TCR beta chain sequence. These data originate in a study of blood T cell repertoires in COVID-19. Background on the study: COVID-19 samples collected from the United States, Italy and Spain covered acute and convalescent phases. PBMCs, B-cell-depleted T cells, or T cells provided the cDNA or gDNA that made up the material.

Source study methods: Estimated nucleated cell counts came from reference gene primer amplification. Libraries were prepared by immunoSEQ multiplex PCR; TCRdb keeps only in-frame clonotypes and omits some of them. D and trimming were read from the DNA, whereas the V and J calls and clone size are those reported in that table. The sample lists 250,000 to 300,000 clones; 80% to 90% were seen once. The sequencing input was peripheral blood. The origin of this receptor is a woman in her sixties or seventies with COVID-19, enrolled during active disease.

As DNA, the CDR3 is TGTGCCAGCAGCAGTTTGCGGGACAGGACGGGCACTGAAGCTTTCTTT. It specifies CASSSLRDRTGTEAFF. This chain links TRBV11-3 with TRBJ1-1, with TRBD1 identical over 8 bases. CDR1 and CDR2 from the germline V gene are SGHNT and YENEEA. The CDR3 loop spans 16 amino acids. Trimming cost V 5 bases and J 4 bases; bases outside gene matches: 12.